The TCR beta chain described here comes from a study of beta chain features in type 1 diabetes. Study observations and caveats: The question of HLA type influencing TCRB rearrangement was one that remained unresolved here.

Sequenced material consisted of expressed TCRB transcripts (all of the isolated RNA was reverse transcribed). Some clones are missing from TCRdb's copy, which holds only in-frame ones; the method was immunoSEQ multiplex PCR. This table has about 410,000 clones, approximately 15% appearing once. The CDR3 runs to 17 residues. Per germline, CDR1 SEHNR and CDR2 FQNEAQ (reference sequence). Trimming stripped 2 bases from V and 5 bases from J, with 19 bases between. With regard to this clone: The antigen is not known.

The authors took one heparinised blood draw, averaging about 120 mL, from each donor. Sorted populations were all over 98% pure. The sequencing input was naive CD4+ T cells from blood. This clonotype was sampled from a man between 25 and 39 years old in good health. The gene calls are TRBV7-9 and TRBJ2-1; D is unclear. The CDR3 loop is CASSLLVGLGEHNEQFF. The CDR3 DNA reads TGTGCCAGCAGCTTATTGGTCGGGCTCGGAGAACACAATGAGCAGTTCTTC.